The source of this T cell receptor beta chain is a study of blood T cell repertoires in COVID-19. Clones were read by immunoSEQ multiplex PCR, and TCRdb kept only the in-frame ones, dropping some. The profile shows some 68,000 clones, just under 85% of them singletons. The V gene lost 8 bases and the J gene lost 2 bases, with 18 bases spanning the gap. CDR1 MNHEY and CDR2 SMNVEV come from the germline V gene (reference sequence). The CDR3 loop spans 15 amino acids. The chain is built from TRBV27 and TRBJ1-1, with D maybe TRBD1 (6 bases). The clonotype originates from a man between 70 and 80 years old with acute or convalescent COVID-19. Sequencing used peripheral blood. CDR3 coding DNA: TGTGCCAGCTTCTCATGGGGACACCTCAACACTGAAGCTTTCTTT. It translates to CASFSWGHLNTEAFF.